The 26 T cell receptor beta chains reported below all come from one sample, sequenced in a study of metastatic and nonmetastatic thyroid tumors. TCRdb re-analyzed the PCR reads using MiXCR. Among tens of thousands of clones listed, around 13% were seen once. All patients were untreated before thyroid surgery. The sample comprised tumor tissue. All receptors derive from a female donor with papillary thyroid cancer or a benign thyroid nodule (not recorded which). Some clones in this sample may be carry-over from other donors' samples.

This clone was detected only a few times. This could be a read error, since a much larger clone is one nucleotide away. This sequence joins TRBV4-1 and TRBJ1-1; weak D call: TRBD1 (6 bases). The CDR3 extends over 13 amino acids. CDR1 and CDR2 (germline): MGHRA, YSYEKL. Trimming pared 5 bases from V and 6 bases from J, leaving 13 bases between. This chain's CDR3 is CASSSGQGSEAFF. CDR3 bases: TGCGCCAGCAGCTCGGGGCAGGGGTCTGAAGCTTTCTTT.

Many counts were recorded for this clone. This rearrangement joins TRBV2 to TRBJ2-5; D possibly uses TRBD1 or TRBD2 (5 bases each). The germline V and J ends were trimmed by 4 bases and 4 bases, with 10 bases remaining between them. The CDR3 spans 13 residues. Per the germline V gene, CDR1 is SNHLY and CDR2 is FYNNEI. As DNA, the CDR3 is TGTGCCAGCAGTGGGGGGATAGGAGAGACCCAGTACTTC. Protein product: CASSGGIGETQYF.

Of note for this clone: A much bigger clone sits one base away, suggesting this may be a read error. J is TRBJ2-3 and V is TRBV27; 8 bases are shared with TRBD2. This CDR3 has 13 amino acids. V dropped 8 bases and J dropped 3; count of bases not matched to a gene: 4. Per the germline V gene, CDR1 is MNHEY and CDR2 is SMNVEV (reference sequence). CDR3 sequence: CASGTGGTDTQYF. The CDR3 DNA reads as TGTGCCAGCGGGACGGGGGGGACAGATACGCAGTATTTT.

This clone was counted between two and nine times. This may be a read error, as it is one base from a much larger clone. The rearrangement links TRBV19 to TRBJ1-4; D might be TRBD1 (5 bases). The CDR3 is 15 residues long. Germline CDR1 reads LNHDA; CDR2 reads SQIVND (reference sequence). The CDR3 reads CVSSLQQAPNEKLFF. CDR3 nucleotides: TGTGTCAGTAGTCTACAACAGGCGCCTAATGAAAAACTGTTTTTT.

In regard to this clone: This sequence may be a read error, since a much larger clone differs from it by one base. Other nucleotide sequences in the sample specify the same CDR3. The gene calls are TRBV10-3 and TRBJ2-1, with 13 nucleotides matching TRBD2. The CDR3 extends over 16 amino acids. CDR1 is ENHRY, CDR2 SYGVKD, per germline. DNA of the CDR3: TGTGCCATCAGCGAGTCGACTAGCGGGAGGAAGAATGAGCAGTTCTTC. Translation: CAISESTSGRKNEQFF.

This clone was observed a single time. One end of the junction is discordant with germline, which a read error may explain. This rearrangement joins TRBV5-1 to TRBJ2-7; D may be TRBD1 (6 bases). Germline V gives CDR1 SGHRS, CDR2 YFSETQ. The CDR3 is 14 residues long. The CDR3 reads CASIVQGPPYEQYF. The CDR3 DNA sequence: TGCGCCAGCATCGTCCAGGGGCCCCCCTACGAGCAATACTTC.

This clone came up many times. In nucleotides, the CDR3 is TGCAGTGCTAGCGGGGGGCGAAGCACCGGGGAGCTGTTTTTT. It translates to CSASGGRSTGELFF. The chain carries TRBV20-1 and TRBJ2-2, with D tentatively TRBD2 (7 bases). V was trimmed by 3 bases and J by 4 bases, leaving 12 bases between them. Germline V lookup: CDR1 DFQATT, CDR2 SNEGSKA (reference sequence). The CDR3 loop spans 14 amino acids.

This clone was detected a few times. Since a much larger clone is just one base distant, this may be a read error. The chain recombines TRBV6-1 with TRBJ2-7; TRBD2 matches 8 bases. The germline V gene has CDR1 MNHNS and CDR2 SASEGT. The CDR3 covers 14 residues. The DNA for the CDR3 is TGTGCCAGCAGTAAGCGGGAGTGCTCCTATGAGCAGTACTTC. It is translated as CASSKRECSYEQYF.

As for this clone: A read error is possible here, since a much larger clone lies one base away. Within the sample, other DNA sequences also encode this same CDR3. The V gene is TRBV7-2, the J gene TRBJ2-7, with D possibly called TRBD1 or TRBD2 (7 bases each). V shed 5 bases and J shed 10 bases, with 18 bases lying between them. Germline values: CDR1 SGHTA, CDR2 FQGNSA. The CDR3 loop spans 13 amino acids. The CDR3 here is CASSPRGGGSQYF. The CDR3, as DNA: TGTGCCAGCAGCCCCAGGGGGGGGGGAAGTCAGTACTTC.

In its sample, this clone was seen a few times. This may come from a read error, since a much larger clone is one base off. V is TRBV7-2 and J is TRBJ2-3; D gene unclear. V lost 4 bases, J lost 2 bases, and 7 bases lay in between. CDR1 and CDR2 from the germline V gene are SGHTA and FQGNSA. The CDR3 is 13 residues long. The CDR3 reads CASSSPITDTQYF. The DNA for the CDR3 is TGTGCCAGCAGCTCTCCTATCACAGATACGCAGTATTTT. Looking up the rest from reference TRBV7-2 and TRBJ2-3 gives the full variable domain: GAGVSQSPSNKVTEKGKDVELRCDPISGHTALYWYRQSLGQGLEFLIYFQGNSAPDKSGLPSDRFSAERTGGSVSTLTIQRTQQEDSAVYLCASSSPITDTQYFGPGTRLTVL.

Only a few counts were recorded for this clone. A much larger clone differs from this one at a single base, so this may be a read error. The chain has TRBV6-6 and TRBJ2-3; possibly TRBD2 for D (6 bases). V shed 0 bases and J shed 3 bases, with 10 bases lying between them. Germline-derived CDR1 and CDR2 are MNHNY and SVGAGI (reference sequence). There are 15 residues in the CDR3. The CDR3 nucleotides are TGTGCCAGCAGTTACTCGGCGGGGTGGACAGATACGCAGTATTTT. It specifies CASSYSAGWTDTQYF.

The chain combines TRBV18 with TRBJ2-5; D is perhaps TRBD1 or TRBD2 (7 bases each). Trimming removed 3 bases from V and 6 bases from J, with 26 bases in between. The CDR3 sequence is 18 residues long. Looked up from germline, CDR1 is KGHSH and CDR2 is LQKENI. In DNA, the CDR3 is TGTGCCAGCTCACCGGGACAGTCGGCCGGCGGGAGTCCTCAGACCCAGTACTTC. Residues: CASSPGQSAGGSPQTQYF.

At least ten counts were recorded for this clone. As DNA, the CDR3 is TGTGCCAGCAGTTTGGGGACGGTCTTTGGAGGGACCCAGTACTTC. This translates into CASSLGTVFGGTQYF. The V call is TRBV28, the J call TRBJ2-5; D may match TRBD1 or TRBD2 (5 bases each). The CDR3 length is 15 residues. V lost 3 bases and J 7 bases, leaving 18 bases between the germline ends. Germline lookup yields CDR1 MDHEN and CDR2 SYDVKM.

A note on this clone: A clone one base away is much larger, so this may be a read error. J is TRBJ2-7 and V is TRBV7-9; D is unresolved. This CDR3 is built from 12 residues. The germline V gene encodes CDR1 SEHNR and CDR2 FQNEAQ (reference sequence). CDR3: CASILDTYEQYF. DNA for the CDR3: TGTGCCAGCATCTTAGATACCTACGAGCAGTACTTC.

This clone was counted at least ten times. CDR3 amino acids: CASSFGGPSNYEQYF. CDR3 nucleotides: TGTGCCAGCAGCTTTGGTGGACCGAGCAACTACGAGCAGTACTTC. This rearrangement joins TRBV5-4 to TRBJ2-7; D not certain. Trimming took off 2 bases at V and 3 bases at J, with 15 bases between the two ends. CDR1 SGHNT and CDR2 YYREEE come from the germline V gene (reference sequence). The CDR3 is made up of 15 amino acids.

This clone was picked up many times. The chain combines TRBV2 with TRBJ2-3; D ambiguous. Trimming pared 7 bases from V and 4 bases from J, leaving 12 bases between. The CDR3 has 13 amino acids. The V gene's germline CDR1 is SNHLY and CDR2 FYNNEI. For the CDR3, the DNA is TGTGCCAGCATCGTCTACGAGGCAGATACGCAGTATTTT. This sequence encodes CASIVYEADTQYF. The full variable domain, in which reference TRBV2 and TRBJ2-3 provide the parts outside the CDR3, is EPEVTQTPSHQVTQMGQEVILRCVPISNHLYFYWYRQILGQKVEFLVSFYNNEISEKSEIFDDQFSVERPDGSNFTLKIRSTKLEDSAMYFCASIVYEADTQYFGPGTRLTVL.

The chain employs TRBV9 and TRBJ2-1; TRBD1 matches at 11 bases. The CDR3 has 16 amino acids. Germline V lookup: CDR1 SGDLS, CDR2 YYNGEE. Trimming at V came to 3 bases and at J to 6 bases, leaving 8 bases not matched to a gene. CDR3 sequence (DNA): TGTGCCAGCAGCGCGTCCGGGACAGGGGGAATCAATGAGCAGTTCTTC. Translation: CASSASGTGGINEQFF.

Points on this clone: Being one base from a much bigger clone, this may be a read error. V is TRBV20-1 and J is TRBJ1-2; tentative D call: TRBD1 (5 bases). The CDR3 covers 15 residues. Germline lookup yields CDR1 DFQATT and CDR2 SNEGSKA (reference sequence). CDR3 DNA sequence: TGCAGTGCTAGAGGCCGCAGGGACGGAAACTATGGCTACGCCTTC. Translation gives CSARGRRDGNYGYAF.

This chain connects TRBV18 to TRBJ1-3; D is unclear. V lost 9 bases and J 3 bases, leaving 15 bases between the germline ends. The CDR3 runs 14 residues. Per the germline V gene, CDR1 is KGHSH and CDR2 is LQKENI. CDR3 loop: CASAPDVYGNTIYF. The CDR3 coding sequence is TGTGCCAGTGCCCCTGACGTTTATGGAAACACCATATATTTT.

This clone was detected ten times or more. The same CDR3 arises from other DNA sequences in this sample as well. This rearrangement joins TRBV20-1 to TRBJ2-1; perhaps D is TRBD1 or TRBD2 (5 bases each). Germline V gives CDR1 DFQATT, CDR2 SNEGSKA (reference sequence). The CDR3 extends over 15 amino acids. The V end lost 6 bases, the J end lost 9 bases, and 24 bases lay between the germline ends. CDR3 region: CSAPLDEDSRGEQFF. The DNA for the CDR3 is TGCAGTGCCCCTCTGGATGAGGACTCGAGGGGTGAGCAGTTCTTC.

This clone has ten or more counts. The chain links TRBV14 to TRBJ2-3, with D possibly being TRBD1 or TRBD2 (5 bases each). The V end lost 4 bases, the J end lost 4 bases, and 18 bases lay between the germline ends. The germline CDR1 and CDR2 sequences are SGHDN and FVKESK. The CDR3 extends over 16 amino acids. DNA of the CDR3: TGTGCCAGCAGCCGCGGAAGGGGAGTTTGGTCAGATACGCAGTATTTT. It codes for CASSRGRGVWSDTQYF.

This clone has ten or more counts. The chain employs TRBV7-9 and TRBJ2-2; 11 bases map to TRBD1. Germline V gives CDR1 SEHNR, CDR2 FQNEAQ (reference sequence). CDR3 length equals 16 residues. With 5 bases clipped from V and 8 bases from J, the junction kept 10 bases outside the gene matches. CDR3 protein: CASSPGTGGATGELFF. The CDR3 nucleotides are TGTGCCAGCAGCCCGGGGACAGGGGGAGCGACTGGGGAGCTGTTTTTT.

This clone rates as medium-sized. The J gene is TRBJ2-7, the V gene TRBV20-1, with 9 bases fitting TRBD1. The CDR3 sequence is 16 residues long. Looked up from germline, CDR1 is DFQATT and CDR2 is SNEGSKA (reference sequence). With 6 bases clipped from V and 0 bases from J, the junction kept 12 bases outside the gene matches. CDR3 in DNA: TGCAGTGCCTGGGGGACAGGGAGGGGGAGCTCCTACGAGCAGTACTTC. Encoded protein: CSAWGTGRGSSYEQYF.

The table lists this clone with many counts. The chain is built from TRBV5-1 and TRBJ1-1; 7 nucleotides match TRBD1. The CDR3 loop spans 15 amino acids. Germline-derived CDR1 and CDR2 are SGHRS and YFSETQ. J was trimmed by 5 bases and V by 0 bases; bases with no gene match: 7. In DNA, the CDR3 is TGCGCCAGCAGCTTGGTTGCAGGGGGTCTGACTGAAGCTTTCTTT. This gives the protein CASSLVAGGLTEAFF.

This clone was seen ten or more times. CDR3 protein: CASSREQGNYGYTF. For the CDR3, the DNA is TGTGCCAGCAGTCGGGAGCAGGGTAACTATGGCTACACCTTC. The V gene is TRBV2, the J gene TRBJ1-2; possible D gene TRBD1, 5 bases. Germline CDR1 reads SNHLY; CDR2 reads FYNNEI. V was clipped by 5 bases and J by 1 base, with 11 bases between them. CDR3 length: 14 amino acids.

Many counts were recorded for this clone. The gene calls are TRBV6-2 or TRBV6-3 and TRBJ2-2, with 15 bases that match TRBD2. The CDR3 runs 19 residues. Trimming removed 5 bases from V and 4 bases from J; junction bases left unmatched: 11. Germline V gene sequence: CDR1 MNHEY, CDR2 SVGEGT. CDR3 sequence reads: CASSPGTSGRFRRTGELFF. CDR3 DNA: TGTGCCAGCAGTCCCGGGACTAGCGGGAGGTTCAGACGCACCGGGGAGCTGTTTTTT.